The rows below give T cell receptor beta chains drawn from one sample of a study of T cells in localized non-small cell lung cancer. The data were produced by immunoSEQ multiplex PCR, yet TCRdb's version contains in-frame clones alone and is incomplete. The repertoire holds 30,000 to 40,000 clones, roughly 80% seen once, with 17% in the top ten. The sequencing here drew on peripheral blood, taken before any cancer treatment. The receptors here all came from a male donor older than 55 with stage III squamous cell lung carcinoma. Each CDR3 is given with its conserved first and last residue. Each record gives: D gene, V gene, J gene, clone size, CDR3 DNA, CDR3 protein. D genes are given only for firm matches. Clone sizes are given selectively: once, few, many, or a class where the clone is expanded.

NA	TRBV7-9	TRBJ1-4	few	TGTGCCAGCAGCTTCTCCGGGGGCGGTGAAAAACTGTTTTTT	CASSFSGGGEKLFF
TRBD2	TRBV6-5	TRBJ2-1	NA	TGTGCCAGCAGCCTAGCGGGGACCCCATTCGATGAGCAGTTCTTC	CASSLAGTPFDEQFF
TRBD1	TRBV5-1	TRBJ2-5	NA	TGCGCCAGCAGGGTGGGGAACGCGGGACAGGAAGAGACCCAGTACTTC	CASRVGNAGQEETQYF
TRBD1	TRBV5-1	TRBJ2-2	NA	TGCGCCAGCAGCTTGGGGACAGGGGACAACACCGGGGAGCTGTTTTTT	CASSLGTGDNTGELFF
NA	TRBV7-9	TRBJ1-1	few	TGTGCCAGCAGCTCCAGGGGAGTGATCAATAAAGGGAACACTGAAGCTTTCTTT	CASSSRGVINKGNTEAFF
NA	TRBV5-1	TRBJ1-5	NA	TGCGCCAGCAGCCTGGACGGCGGGGGGATTAATCAGCCCCAGCATTTT	CASSLDGGGINQPQHF
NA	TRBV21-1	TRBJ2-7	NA	TGTGCCAGCAGCAAATATATACCCTCCTACGAGCAGTACTTC	CASSKYIPSYEQYF
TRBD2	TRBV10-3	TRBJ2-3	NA	TGTGCCATCAATCCTAGCGGGCGGCCCACAGATACGCAGTATTTT	CAINPSGRPTDTQYF
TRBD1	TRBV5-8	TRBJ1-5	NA	TGTGCCAGCTCCCGGGACAGGGAGCTACAGCCCCAGCATTTT	CASSRDRELQPQHF
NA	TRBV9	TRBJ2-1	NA	TGTGCCAGCAGCCCCCCGACGAATGAGCAGTTCTTC	CASSPPTNEQFF
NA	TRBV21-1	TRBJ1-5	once	TGTGCCAGCAGCAAAAGTAGGGGAAGACAGGACCTCAATCAGCCCCAGCATTTT	CASSKSRGRQDLNQPQHF
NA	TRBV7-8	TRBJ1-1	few	TGTGCCAGCAGCCGGGGACAGAACACTGAAGCTTTCTTT	CASSRGQNTEAFF
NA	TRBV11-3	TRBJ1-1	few	TGTGCCAGCAGCTTGGGACGAGGTTCAACTGAAGCTTTCTTT	CASSLGRGSTEAFF
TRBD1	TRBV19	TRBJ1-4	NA	TGTGCCAGTACCGGAGGAGGGACAGGCGAAAAACTGTTTTTT	CASTGGGTGEKLFF
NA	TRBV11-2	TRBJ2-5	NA	TGTGCCAGCAGCTTAGTCCCTGAGATAGCGGATACCCAAGAGACCCAGTACTTC	CASSLVPEIADTQETQYF
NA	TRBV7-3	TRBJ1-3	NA	TGTGCCAGCAGCCGAACAGGGCAGGAGGGAAACACCATATATTTT	CASSRTGQEGNTIYF
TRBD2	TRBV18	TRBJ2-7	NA	TGTGCCAGCTCACCCGGGGGGGCCGGCGAGCAGTGCTTC	CASSPGGAGEQCF
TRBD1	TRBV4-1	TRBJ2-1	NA	TGCGCCAGCAGTACCGGACAGGGTAGCTTCAATGAGCAGTTCTTC	CASSTGQGSFNEQFF
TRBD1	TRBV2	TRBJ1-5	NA	TGTGCCAGCAGTGAACAGGGGGATCAGCCCCAGCATTTT	CASSEQGDQPQHF
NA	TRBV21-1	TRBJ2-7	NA	TGTGCCAGCAGCAAGGGCCAGGGTAAATTCGAGCAGTACTTC	CASSKGQGKFEQYF
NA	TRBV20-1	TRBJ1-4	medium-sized	TGCAGTGCAGGAAAACTGTTTTTT	CSAGKLFF
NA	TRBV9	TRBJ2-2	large	TGTGCCAGCAGCGTGCGCCGGGACAAGACGAACACCGGGGAGCTGTTTTTT	CASSVRRDKTNTGELFF
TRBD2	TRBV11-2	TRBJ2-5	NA	TGTGCCAGCAGCGTCCCCGGCGGGAGCGTACAAGAGACCCAGTACTTC	CASSVPGGSVQETQYF
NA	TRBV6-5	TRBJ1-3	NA	TGTGCCAGCAGCCGGGAGAGGGCAGGGGGAAACACCATATATTTT	CASSRERAGGNTIYF
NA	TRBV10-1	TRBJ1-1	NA	TGCGCCAGCAGTGCCCGGGTAGGGCAAGGTGAAGCTTTCTTT	CASSARVGQGEAFF
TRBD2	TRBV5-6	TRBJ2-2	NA	TGTGCCAGCAGCCTGAGGACTAGCGGGATGGTTTCCTATGGCGGGGAGCTGTTTTTT	CASSLRTSGMVSYGGELFF
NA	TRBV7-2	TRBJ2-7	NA	TGTGCCAGCAGCTTAGTCAAGCGGTCCTACGAGCAGTACTTC	CASSLVKRSYEQYF
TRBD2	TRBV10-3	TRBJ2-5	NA	TGTGCCATCAGTGGGACTAGCGGGACGGAGACCCAGTACTTC	CAISGTSGTETQYF
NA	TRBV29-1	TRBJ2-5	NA	TGCAGCGTTGTTCAGTGGGGAGAGACCCAGTACTTC	CSVVQWGETQYF
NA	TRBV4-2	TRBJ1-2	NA	TGTGCCAGCAGCCAAGGGGTCGAGCGGGGCTACACCTTC	CASSQGVERGYTF
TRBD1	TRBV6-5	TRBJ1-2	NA	TGTGCCAGCAGCCATGGTACAGGGGCAGCCTATGGCTACACCTTC	CASSHGTGAAYGYTF
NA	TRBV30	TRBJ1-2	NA	TGTGCCTGGAGTAGCCTGCGGGGGACGGGCTACACCTTC	CAWSSLRGTGYTF
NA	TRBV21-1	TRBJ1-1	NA	TGTGCCAGCAGCACAGGGAGGACTGAAGCTTTCTTT	CASSTGRTEAFF
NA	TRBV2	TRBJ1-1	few	TGTGCCAGCAGGAGCAGCGAAGCTTTCTTT	CASRSSEAFF
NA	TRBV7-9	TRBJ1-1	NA	TGTGCCAGCAGCTCGGGACAGAACACTGAAGCTTTCTTT	CASSSGQNTEAFF
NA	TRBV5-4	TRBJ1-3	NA	TGTGCCAGCAGCACGTGGGGGCTAGGGGGGCGAAGCTCTGGAAACACCATATATTTT	CASSTWGLGGRSSGNTIYF
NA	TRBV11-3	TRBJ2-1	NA	TGTGCCAGCAGCTACGGCGCCTACAATGAGCAGTTCTTC	CASSYGAYNEQFF
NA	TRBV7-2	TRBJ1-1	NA	TGTGCCAGCAGCTTCTCGGACAGCCCTAACACTGAAGCTTTCTTT	CASSFSDSPNTEAFF
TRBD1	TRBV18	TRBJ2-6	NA	TGTGCCAGCTCACCACTCAGAGGACAGGCCACCTCTGGGGCCAACGTCCTGACTTTC	CASSPLRGQATSGANVLTF
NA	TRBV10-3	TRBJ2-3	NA	TGTGCCATCAGGGAACAGGGAAATACGCAGTATTTT	CAIREQGNTQYF
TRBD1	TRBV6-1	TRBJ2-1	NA	TGTGCCAGCAAAGGCGGGACAGGGTACAATGAGCAGTTCTTC	CASKGGTGYNEQFF
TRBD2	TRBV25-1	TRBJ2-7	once	TGTGCCAGCAGTGGACTAGCTGAAACCTACGAGCAGTACTTC	CASSGLAETYEQYF